The 31 T cell receptor beta chains presented below share a single source sample, sequenced in a study of shared clonotypes between healthy human individuals. Sequenced by immunoSEQ multiplex PCR; TCRdb stores in-frame clones only, minus some. Of approximately 640,000 clones listed, 60% to 80% are singletons. Specimen: memory CD4+ T cells sorted from blood. As for subset: CD45RA-negative fraction. All receptors come from a woman aged 25 to 39 in good health.

This clone was seen many times. The gene calls are TRBV19 and TRBJ1-2; no definite D call. Germline CDR1 is LNHDA and CDR2 is SQIVND (reference sequence). Trimming stripped 7 bases from V and 4 bases from J, with 16 bases between. There are 14 residues in the CDR3. Here the CDR3 DNA reads TGTGCCAGTACGGTAGGAGGGTTACTCTATGGCTACACCTTC. Protein product: CASTVGGLLYGYTF.

Here the CDR3 DNA reads TGTGCCAGCAGTGCTATAGGGACAGGGGGTGAAAAACTGTTTTTT. Encoded protein: CASSAIGTGGEKLFF. The chain employs TRBV6-1 and TRBJ1-4; 11 bases fit TRBD1. The germline CDR1 and CDR2 sequences are MNHNS and SASEGT. This CDR3 is 15 amino acids long. V lost 4 bases and J lost 7; bases outside the gene matches: 5.

This clone was found a few times. The J gene is TRBJ1-1, the V gene TRBV29-1; the D is unclear. V shed 4 bases and J shed 11 bases, with 14 bases lying between them. CDR3 length equals 11 residues. Germline V gives CDR1 SQVTM, CDR2 ANQGSEA. The CDR3 is CSVVWDTGAFF. CDR3 nucleotide sequence: TGCAGCGTTGTCTGGGATACGGGGGCTTTCTTT.

The chain carries TRBV7-2 and TRBJ2-7, with D possibly matching TRBD2 (6 bases). The CDR3 loop spans 15 amino acids. Germline V CDR1 and CDR2: SGHTA, FQGNSA. Trimming cost V 1 base and J 3 bases, with 13 bases left between them. The CDR3 sequence: CASSLDSGGYYEQYF. CDR3 coding DNA: TGTGCCAGCAGCTTAGATTCCGGGGGATACTACGAGCAGTACTTC.

This chain joins TRBV29-1 and TRBJ2-2, with a weak D call TRBD1 (5 bases). Germline CDR1 and CDR2: SQVTM and ANQGSEA. This CDR3 has 12 amino acids. Trimming stripped 6 bases from V and 7 bases from J, with 12 bases between. CDR3 protein: CSVDQGDGELFF. The CDR3 DNA sequence: TGCAGCGTAGATCAGGGCGACGGGGAGCTGTTTTTT.

J is TRBJ2-3 and V is TRBV7-9, with TRBD2 identical over 8 bases. V lost 8 bases, J lost 6 bases, and 4 bases stayed unmatched. The CDR3 runs to 12 residues. Per the germline V gene, CDR1 is SEHNR and CDR2 is FQNEAQ (reference sequence). The CDR3 is CASRSGKDTQYF. CDR3 sequence (DNA): TGTGCCAGCCGTAGCGGGAAGGATACGCAGTATTTT. Combining the CDR3 with reference TRBV7-9 and TRBJ2-3 gives the whole variable domain DTGVSQNPRHKITKRGQNVTFRCDPISEHNRLYWYRQTLGQGPEFLTYFQNEAQLEKSRLLSDRFSAERPKGSFSTLEIQRTEQGDSAMYLCASRSGKDTQYFGPGTRLTVL.

V and J are TRBV19 and TRBJ2-2; 7 nucleotides align to TRBD2. The CDR3 is 16 amino acids. Germline trimming cut 8 bases from V and 1 base from J; bases unmatched to any gene: 10. Germline V CDR1 and CDR2: LNHDA, SQIVND (reference sequence). DNA of the CDR3: TGTGCCAGTCGCCTTCATGCGGGGGTGAACACCGGGGAGCTGTTTTTT. This encodes CASRLHAGVNTGELFF. Complete variable domain (other parts from reference TRBV19 and TRBJ2-2): DGGITQSPKYLFRKEGQNVTLSCEQNLNHDAMYWYRQDPGQGLRLIYYSQIVNDFQKGDIAEGYSVSREKKESFPLTVTSAQKNPTAFYLCASRLHAGVNTGELFFGEGSRLTVL.

The chain joins TRBV14 to TRBJ2-7; possibly TRBD2 for D (5 bases). CDR3 length: 15 amino acids. The V end lost 1 base, the J end lost 7 bases, and 17 bases lay between the germline ends. The V gene's germline CDR1 is SGHDN and CDR2 FVKESK. DNA for the CDR3: TGTGCCAGCAGCCAAGCCCTTGCGGGTTCGGGAGAGCAGTACTTC. This translates into CASSQALAGSGEQYF.

This clone was seen once. As DNA, the CDR3 is TGTGCCAGCAGCAACTCGGGACTAGGGGAAGAGACCCAGTACTTC. Translating gives CASSNSGLGEETQYF. The chain uses TRBV5-6 and TRBJ2-5; TRBD2 matches 8 bases. The V gene end was trimmed by 4 bases and the J gene end by 3 bases; junction bases not matched to a gene: 8. Germline V gives CDR1 SGHDT, CDR2 YYEEEE. The CDR3 loop spans 15 amino acids.

The chain uses TRBV4-1 and TRBJ1-1, with D unclear. This CDR3 contains 17 residues. V was clipped by 0 bases and J by 5 bases, with 19 bases between them. Germline CDR1 is MGHRA and CDR2 is YSYEKL. CDR3 loop: CASSQEIFGRRRTEAFF. CDR3 nucleotide sequence: TGCGCCAGCAGCCAAGAAATTTTCGGGAGGAGGAGGACTGAAGCTTTCTTT.

V is TRBV6-5 and J is TRBJ1-1, with a weak D call TRBD1 (6 bases). V was shortened by 7 bases and J by 1 base, with 10 bases between the two germline ends. This CDR3 has 13 residues. Germline lookup yields CDR1 MNHEY and CDR2 SVGAGI. CDR3 coding DNA: TGTGCCAGCACCAGGGGTGAGAACACTGAAGCTTTCTTT. This sequence encodes CASTRGENTEAFF.

The V call is TRBV5-4, the J call TRBJ2-6; the match to TRBD2 covers 7 bases. J was trimmed by 2 bases and V by 3 bases; bases with no gene match: 5. This CDR3 is built from 16 residues. The V gene's germline CDR1 is SGHNT and CDR2 YYREEE (reference sequence). CDR3 nucleotides: TGTGCCAGCAGCTCGCTGGGGGGGGCTGGGGCCAACGTCCTGACTTTC. Protein sequence: CASSSLGGAGANVLTF.

J is TRBJ2-1 and V is TRBV7-2; D is uncertain. V dropped 3 bases and J dropped 6 bases, with 9 bases sitting between them. The CDR3 runs 13 residues. The germline gives CDR1 SGHTA, CDR2 FQGNSA. CDR3 sequence: CASSFRSLNEQFF. The DNA of the CDR3 is TGTGCCAGCAGCTTCCGGTCGCTCAATGAGCAGTTCTTC.

This chain links TRBV4-1 with TRBJ2-5, with D tentatively TRBD1 (5 bases). The J call is doubtful: the DNA matches TRBJ2-7 better. The germline CDR1 and CDR2 sequences are MGHRA and YSYEKL. The CDR3 is 13 amino acids. The CDR3 protein is CASSQGTNYEQYF. The CDR3 DNA reads as TGCGCCAGCAGCCAAGGGACAAATTACGAGCAGTACTTC.

The chain has TRBV6-1 and TRBJ2-7; D not resolved. The length of the CDR3 is 12 residues. Germline V gene lookup returns CDR1 MNHNS and CDR2 SASEGT. V dropped 6 bases and J dropped 3 bases, with 9 bases sitting between them. The CDR3 loop is CASRTNGYEQYF. DNA for the CDR3: TGTGCCAGCAGGACCAATGGCTACGAGCAGTACTTC.

J is TRBJ2-3 and V is TRBV7-3, with no clear D. V was shortened by 3 bases and J by 4 bases, with 14 bases between the two germline ends. The germline CDR1 and CDR2 sequences are SGHTA and FQGTGA. This CDR3 region has 15 residues. CDR3 DNA sequence: TGTGCCAGCAGCTTGAATCCAGTGGGCGCAGATACGCAGTATTTT. Translation gives CASSLNPVGADTQYF.

This clone appeared a single time. The V and J genes are TRBV7-9 and TRBJ2-1; either TRBD1 or TRBD2 may supply D (6 bases each). CDR3 length: 18 amino acids. The germline gives CDR1 SEHNR, CDR2 FQNEAQ (reference sequence). Trimming took 4 bases from V and 1 from J, leaving 20 bases between them. Here the CDR3 DNA reads TGTGCCAGCAGCTGGGCCATAGGGGGGAGGAGGTCCTACAATGAGCAGTTCTTC. Translated, it gives CASSWAIGGRRSYNEQFF.

This chain joins TRBV18 and TRBJ2-7; possible D gene TRBD1, 6 bases. CDR3 length equals 15 residues. The germline gives CDR1 KGHSH, CDR2 LQKENI. Trimming took off 2 bases at V and 5 bases at J, with 16 bases between the two ends. The CDR3 nucleotides are TGTGCCAGCTCACCAGACTTACCAGGGGACGACGAGCAGTACTTC. It yields the protein CASSPDLPGDDEQYF.

The chain employs TRBV7-9 and TRBJ1-1; a weak D match, TRBD1 (6 bases). V lost 0 bases and J 2 bases, leaving 13 bases between the germline ends. CDR1 is SEHNR, CDR2 FQNEAQ, per germline (reference sequence). The CDR3 loop spans 16 amino acids. CDR3 sequence reads: CASSLASGGLNTEAFF. The CDR3 DNA follows: TGTGCCAGCAGCTTAGCGAGCGGGGGCCTAAACACTGAAGCTTTCTTT.

The chain is built from TRBV10-2 and TRBJ2-5, with TRBD2 matching 9 bases. CDR1 is WSHSY and CDR2 is SAAADI in the germline V gene. The CDR3 consists of 13 residues. The ends lost 2 bases at V and 5 bases at J; junction bases unmatched: 0. The CDR3 region is CASSESGRETQYF. Written as DNA, the CDR3 is TGCGCCAGCAGTGAGAGCGGGAGGGAGACCCAGTACTTC.

This clone appeared a single time. The chain uses TRBV5-4 and TRBJ2-5; 14 positions match TRBD2. Germline V gives CDR1 SGHNT, CDR2 YYREEE (reference sequence). The CDR3 covers 17 residues. The J segment lost 3 bases and the V segment lost 4 bases, leaving 8 bases of the junction unmatched. This CDR3 reads CASSPVRLAGGKETQYF. The CDR3 region has the DNA TGTGCCAGCAGCCCCGTCCGACTAGCGGGAGGGAAAGAGACCCAGTACTTC.

This clone was seen only once. Just one base apart from a much larger clone, this may be a read error. The V and J genes are TRBV5-4 and TRBJ1-1; maybe TRBD1 (5 bases). There are 15 residues in the CDR3. Germline V gives CDR1 SGHNT, CDR2 YYREEE (reference sequence). The V end was cut by 3 bases, the J end by 5 bases, with 17 bases between. The CDR3 coding sequence is TGTGCCAGCAGCTCGGGACCCGTGAGTTTTACTGAAGCTTTCTTT. It yields the protein CASSSGPVSFTEAFF.

The chain is built from TRBV2 and TRBJ1-1, with TRBD1 matching 7 bases. In germline, CDR1 is SNHLY, CDR2 FYNNEI. The CDR3 contains 12 residues. Trimming took 6 bases from V and 5 from J; bases not matched to a gene: 3. CDR3 sequence: CASRGTVTEAFF. The DNA of the CDR3 is TGTGCCAGCAGGGGGACAGTGACTGAAGCTTTCTTT.

This chain links TRBV9 with TRBJ2-3, with 9 bases matching TRBD2. The CDR3 extends over 19 amino acids. Germline values: CDR1 SGDLS, CDR2 YYNGEE. The V gene end was trimmed by 0 bases and the J gene end by 2 bases; junction bases not matched to a gene: 13. CDR3 protein: CASSVGIAGVSSHTDTQYF. In nucleotides, the CDR3 is TGTGCCAGCAGCGTAGGTATAGCGGGAGTTTCCTCGCACACAGATACGCAGTATTTT. Full variable domain (missing parts from reference TRBV9 and TRBJ2-3): DSGVTQTPKHLITATGQRVTLRCSPRSGDLSVYWYQQSLDQGLQFLIQYYNGEERAKGNILERFSAQQFPDLHSELNLSSLELGDSALYFCASSVGIAGVSSHTDTQYFGPGTRLTVL.

The chain employs TRBV5-1 and TRBJ2-2; D ambiguous. CDR3 length: 13 residues. From germline, CDR1 is SGHRS and CDR2 YFSETQ. Trimming took off 0 bases at V and 6 bases at J, with 6 bases between the two ends. CDR3 nucleotide sequence: TGCGCCAGCAGCTTGGACTCCTCCGGGGAGCTGTTTTTT. Translation gives CASSLDSSGELFF.

J is TRBJ2-3 and V is TRBV5-4, with 7 bases aligning to TRBD2. The germline CDR1 and CDR2 sequences are SGHNT and YYREEE (reference sequence). Trimming took 2 bases from V and 0 from J; bases not matched to a gene: 3. The CDR3 contains 15 residues. CDR3 region: CASSLPGGSTDTQYF. In nucleotides, the CDR3 is TGTGCCAGCAGCTTACCCGGGGGGAGCACAGATACGCAGTATTTT.

The genes are TRBV5-1 and TRBJ2-7, with 14 positions matching TRBD2. V was pared by 3 bases and J by 6 bases, with 5 bases of the junction left unmatched. CDR3 size: 15 residues. The V gene's germline CDR1 is SGHRS and CDR2 YFSETQ. The CDR3 loop is CASSWETSGRGEQYF. CDR3 DNA: TGCGCCAGCAGCTGGGAGACTAGCGGGAGGGGCGAGCAGTACTTC.

The chain joins TRBV7-2 to TRBJ2-7; no reliable D call. CDR1 is SGHTA, CDR2 FQGNSA, per germline. The CDR3 consists of 14 residues. Trimming shortened V by 1 base and J by 2 bases, and 9 bases separated the two germline ends. In nucleotides, the CDR3 is TGTGCCAGCAGCTTAGGGCCCGGAGCCTACGAGCAGTACTTC. Amino acids: CASSLGPGAYEQYF.

This clone was seen just once. The CDR3 loop reads CASSLGLAGDKTSYEQYF. The CDR3 coding sequence is TGTGCCAGCAGCCTGGGCCTAGCGGGGGACAAGACCTCCTACGAGCAGTACTTC. The chain uses TRBV5-6 and TRBJ2-7, with TRBD2 matching over 10 bases. With V trimmed by 4 bases and J by 0 bases, 13 bases remained unmatched. CDR3 length equals 18 residues. Germline CDR1 reads SGHDT; CDR2 reads YYEEEE. Full variable domain (outside the CDR3, taken from reference TRBV5-6 and TRBJ2-7): DAGVTQSPTHLIKTRGQQVTLRCSPKSGHDTVSWYQQALGQGPQFIFQYYEEEERQRGNFPDRFSGHQFPNYSSELNVNALLLGDSALYLCASSLGLAGDKTSYEQYFGPGTRLTVT.

This clone was found once. The gene calls are TRBV7-9 and TRBJ2-2; D call uncertain. Trimming took 6 bases from V and 6 from J, leaving 17 bases between them. Germline V gives CDR1 SEHNR, CDR2 FQNEAQ (reference sequence). The CDR3 sequence is 15 residues long. For the CDR3, the DNA is TGTGCCAGCAGAGAGGACGCCCGGCGGTCCGGGGAGCTGTTTTTT. Encoded protein: CASREDARRSGELFF.

The CDR3 loop is CASSGDRDGRFGAFF. The DNA for the CDR3 is TGTGCCAGCAGTGGGGACCGGGACGGCCGATTTGGAGCTTTCTTT. The chain links TRBV25-1 to TRBJ1-1; possible D gene TRBD1, 5 bases. Trimming pared 4 bases from V and 10 bases from J, leaving 22 bases between. Germline values: CDR1 MGHDK, CDR2 SYGVNS. The CDR3 totals 15 residues.